A single sample is the source of the 10 T cell receptor beta chains below, sequenced in a study of blood T cell repertoires in COVID-19. The method was immunoSEQ multiplex PCR; TCRdb's version includes in-frame clones alone and lacks a portion of them. The sample includes approximately 250,000 clones, almost 85% seen only once; the top ten take about 15%. The material sequenced was PBMCs or T cells enriched from blood (not recorded which). The receptors come from a middle-aged man who had recovered from COVID-19.

The CDR3 bases are TGTGCCAGCAGTTTACCGGGGAACCACTATGGCTACACCTTC. The encoded protein is CASSLPGNHYGYTF. This sequence joins TRBV28 and TRBJ1-2; no definite D call. The germline gives CDR1 MDHEN, CDR2 SYDVKM. The V end lost 2 bases, the J end lost 3 bases, and 10 bases lay between the germline ends. The CDR3 is 14 amino acids.

The chain links TRBV29-1 to TRBJ2-5; a possible D gene is TRBD2 (6 bases). Trimming left V 5 bases short and J 4 bases short, with 14 bases between. This CDR3 contains 13 residues. Germline V gene lookup returns CDR1 SQVTM and CDR2 ANQGSEA. DNA for the CDR3: TGCAGCGTTTCTCCGGGACTGGGAGAGACCCAGTACTTC. This gives the protein CSVSPGLGETQYF.

This clone appeared a few times. The chain couples TRBV7-8 to TRBJ2-5; TRBD2 might be the D (7 bases). Germline V gene lookup returns CDR1 SGHVS and CDR2 FQNEAQ. This CDR3 has 15 residues. V lost 6 bases and J 2 bases, leaving 16 bases between the germline ends. CDR3 sequence reads: CASRLWGGLQETQYF. Written as DNA, the CDR3 is TGTGCCAGCAGACTATGGGGGGGCTTACAAGAGACCCAGTACTTC.

This clone was seen just once. V gene TRBV7-3 combines with J gene TRBJ1-6; D is unclear. Germline V CDR1 and CDR2: SGHTA, FQGTGA. This CDR3 contains 14 residues. The ends were cut back, 2 bases at V and 8 bases at J, with 10 bases in the middle. The CDR3 nucleotides are TGTGCCAGCAGCTTATCGGGTTATGATTCACCCCTCCACTTT. Translating it yields CASSLSGYDSPLHF.

This clone was seen only a few times. At one of its ends the junction is not consistent with the germline gene, which may arise from a read error. The chain recombines TRBV23-1 with TRBJ1-4, with D perhaps matching TRBD1 (6 bases). TRBV23-1 counts as an open reading frame of uncertain function. This CDR3 has 15 amino acids. CDR3 in amino acids: CASRQLEQGSEKLFF. As DNA, the CDR3 is TGCGCCAGCAGACAATTAGAACAGGGAAGTGAAAAACTGTTTTTT.

The V gene is TRBV18, the J gene TRBJ1-6; D not certain. The germline V gene has CDR1 KGHSH and CDR2 LQKENI. V shed 3 bases and J shed 5 bases, with 11 bases lying between them. This CDR3 spans 15 amino acids. The CDR3 sequence: CASSPAQMDNSPLHF. The CDR3 DNA reads as TGTGCCAGCTCACCGGCCCAGATGGATAATTCACCCCTCCACTTT.

V usage is TRBV7-9 and J usage is TRBJ1-5, with D unresolved. CDR1 is SEHNR and CDR2 is FQNEAQ in the germline V gene (reference sequence). CDR3 length: 15 amino acids. V was clipped by 5 bases and J by 2 bases, with 13 bases between them. CDR3 sequence: CASSPPSAGNQPQHF. CDR3 DNA: TGTGCCAGCAGCCCCCCCTCGGCGGGCAATCAGCCCCAGCATTTT.

The V call is TRBV28, the J call TRBJ2-7; TRBD1 is a possible D gene (5 bases). Germline-derived CDR1 and CDR2 are MDHEN and SYDVKM. This CDR3 comprises 14 residues. V was cut by 3 bases and J by 3 bases, with 12 bases left in between. CDR3 sequence reads: CASSFSQGHYEQYF. CDR3 DNA sequence: TGTGCCAGCAGTTTTAGTCAGGGTCACTACGAGCAGTACTTC.

The chain combines TRBV28 with TRBJ1-2; D gene ambiguous. Germline CDR1 MDHEN, CDR2 SYDVKM. The CDR3 loop spans 14 amino acids. V gave up 6 bases and J gave up 4 bases, with 15 bases separating them. In DNA, the CDR3 is TGTGCCAGCAGGTCGAGGGAGGCCCCCTATGGCTACACCTTC. It translates to CASRSREAPYGYTF.

The chain uses TRBV7-3 and TRBJ2-3, with 10 nucleotides matching TRBD2. The V gene's germline CDR1 is SGHTA and CDR2 FQGTGA. The CDR3 covers 17 residues. Unmatched junction bases numbered 9, after V lost 4 bases and J lost 2 bases. CDR3 DNA sequence: TGTGCCAGCAGCTCACCGACTCTAGCGGGGGTCACAGATACGCAGTATTTT. Translating gives CASSSPTLAGVTDTQYF.